The clone carrying this T cell receptor beta chain was picked up many times. The antigen remains undetermined. Investigators excluded patients with uncontrolled infection, other autoimmune disease, pregnancy or lactation. RNA transcripts yielded amplified TCR beta CDR3 regions. Initially, a first-round RT-PCR of the TCR CDR3 employed the HTBI primer set. TCRdb reanalysed the multiplex PCR reads using MiXCR and keeps one entry per CDR3 protein. Found here are 300,000 to 350,000 distinct CDR3 sequences, 15% to 20% of them singletons; the top ten hold less than 20%. This specimen belongs to a study of T cells in Graves' hyperthyroidism and ophthalmopathy. Germline V gene lookup returns CDR1 SQVTM and CDR2 ANQGSEA. The CDR3 contains 12 residues. V lost 0 bases to trimming and J lost 0 bases, with 2 bases between them. General study points: Most expanded thyroid clonotypes above 0.001 recurred in blood. Onset of ophthalmopathy came a median 6.5 months after the model predicted it. Ophthalmopathy and stable hyperthyroidism were told apart by a 13 V-J model.

V usage is TRBV29-1 and J usage is TRBJ1-1, with D uncertain. This clonotype originated in a woman in her thirties or forties with Graves' ophthalmopathy. Sequencing was carried out using blood. The CDR3 DNA sequence: TGCAGCGTTGAAGAGGTGAACACTGAAGCTTTCTTT. Encoded protein: CSVEEVNTEAFF.